The 31 T cell receptor beta chains below come from one sample, sequenced in a study of T cells after yellow fever vaccination. TCRdb called the 5' RACE reads again in MiXCR, with one record for every CDR3 protein. Here the sample spans a few hundred thousand distinct CDR3 sequences, approximately 6.8% being singletons. Sample: CD4+ T cells sorted from PBMCs, taken on the day of the yellow fever booster vaccination. The receptor set was obtained from a man aged 25-45 years who received the YFV17D yellow fever vaccine.

This clonotype has a handful of counts. V is TRBV24-1 and J is TRBJ2-5, with TRBD1 identical over 11 bases. The CDR3 runs 19 residues. Trimming took 4 bases from V and 5 from J; bases not matched to a gene: 17. CDR1 and CDR2 from the germline V gene are KGHDR and SFDVKD. The CDR3 bases are TGTGCCACCAGTGAATCCGGACAGGGGGCGATCGGATCTTCGGAGACCCAGTACTTC. It is translated as CATSESGQGAIGSSETQYF.

This clonotype was detected only a few times. A read error may produce the germline difference seen at one junction end. The rearrangement links TRBV12-3 or TRBV12-4 to TRBJ2-3; 7 bases are shared with TRBD2. This CDR3 spans 14 amino acids. CDR3 loop: CASNLSGATDTQYF. In DNA, the CDR3 is TGTGCCAGCAATTTAAGCGGGGCGACAGATACGCAGTATTTT.

This clonotype turned up a few times. This chain connects TRBV23-1 to TRBJ2-5; D ambiguous. TRBV23-1 is given ORF status, its function remaining uncertain. V was shortened by 8 bases and J by 5 bases, with 9 bases between the two germline ends. CDR3 size: 11 residues. The CDR3 coding sequence is TGCGCCAGCCCGCATCGGGAGACCCAGTACTTC. This translates into CASPHRETQYF.

The chain links TRBV20-1 to TRBJ2-4; D gene unclear. Germline-derived CDR1 and CDR2 are DFQATT and SNEGSKA (reference sequence). The CDR3 sequence is 15 residues long. Between the trimmed V and J ends, which lost 3 bases and 0 bases, there was a span of 12 bases. DNA for the CDR3: TGCAGTGCTAGTCCGAGGTCCCTAGCCAAAAACATTCAGTACTTC. Its translation is CSASPRSLAKNIQYF.

The J gene is TRBJ2-1, the V gene TRBV12-3 or TRBV12-4; 10 bases map to TRBD2. The CDR3 runs to 16 residues. J was trimmed by 4 bases and V by 5 bases; bases with no gene match: 8. CDR3 sequence: CASSLETSGDYNEQFF. In nucleotides, the CDR3 is TGTGCCAGCAGTCTAGAAACTAGCGGGGATTACAATGAGCAGTTCTTC.

At least ten counts were recorded for this clonotype. The V call is TRBV20-1, the J call TRBJ2-7; 11 bases map to TRBD1. V lost 6 bases and J lost 7; bases outside the gene matches: 11. The CDR3 totals 14 residues. CDR1 and CDR2 from the germline V gene are DFQATT and SNEGSKA (reference sequence). CDR3 coding DNA: TGCAGTGCCACAGCCGGACAGGGGGCCGGGGAGCAGTACTTC. Translating it yields CSATAGQGAGEQYF.

V and J are TRBV9 and TRBJ2-6; D is ambiguous. The V end was cut by 3 bases, the J end by 0 bases, with 10 bases between. The CDR3 contains 16 residues. In germline, CDR1 is SGDLS, CDR2 YYNGEE. In DNA, the CDR3 is TGTGCCAGCAGCGCTGCAAGTTACTCTGGGGCCAACGTCCTGACTTTC. Amino acid sequence: CASSAASYSGANVLTF.

This clonotype showed up just a few times. The chain combines TRBV6-2 or TRBV6-3 with TRBJ2-6; D possibly uses TRBD1 or TRBD2 (5 bases each). The V end lost 2 bases, the J end lost 2 bases, and 7 bases lay between the germline ends. Per the germline V gene, CDR1 is MNHEY and CDR2 is SVGEGT. This CDR3 is 15 amino acids long. The CDR3 DNA is TGTGCCAGCAGTTACCGGGGCCCTGGGGCCAACGTCCTGACTTTC. It translates to CASSYRGPGANVLTF.

The rearrangement joins TRBV7-8 to TRBJ1-6; 7 bases match TRBD1. The CDR3 extends over 15 amino acids. Trimming took 4 bases from V and 6 from J; bases not matched to a gene: 6. CDR1 SGHVS and CDR2 FQNEAQ come from the germline V gene. CDR3 sequence: CASSSLTGRNSPLHF. In DNA, the CDR3 is TGTGCCAGCAGCTCATTGACAGGGCGTAATTCACCCCTCCACTTT.

This clonotype was observed at least ten times. The J gene is TRBJ2-1, the V gene TRBV28, with 7 bases that match TRBD1. Germline V CDR1 and CDR2: MDHEN, SYDVKM. The CDR3 totals 16 residues. Germline trimming cut 6 bases from V and 0 bases from J; bases unmatched to any gene: 8. In DNA, the CDR3 is TGTGCCAGCAGCTCAGGTTCAGGGGGCTCCTACAATGAGCAGTTCTTC. It codes for CASSSGSGGSYNEQFF.

This clonotype has a count of ten or more. The chain couples TRBV28 to TRBJ2-1, with 10 bases lining up with TRBD2. Germline CDR1 and CDR2: MDHEN and SYDVKM. J was trimmed by 7 bases and V by 5 bases; bases with no gene match: 8. The CDR3 spans 15 residues. In DNA, the CDR3 is TGTGCCAGCAGTAACGGGGGGACTAGCGCAAATGAGCAGTTCTTC. As protein: CASSNGGTSANEQFF.

The gene calls are TRBV6-2 or TRBV6-3 and TRBJ2-2; no clear D. This CDR3 is 15 amino acids long. V was pared by 4 bases and J by 4 bases, with 13 bases between. Germline loops: CDR1 MNHEY, CDR2 SVGEGT. For the CDR3, the DNA is TGTGCCAGCAGTTCCTGGCAGCGCGCCACCGGGGAGCTGTTTTTT. This translates into CASSSWQRATGELFF.

The gene calls are TRBV5-1 and TRBJ2-7; TRBD2 aligns across 11 bases. The CDR3 consists of 15 residues. The germline CDR1 and CDR2 sequences are SGHRS and YFSETQ. The J segment lost 0 bases and the V segment lost 4 bases, leaving 3 bases of the junction unmatched. CDR3 region: CASSTLAGGSYEQYF. For the CDR3, the DNA is TGCGCCAGCAGCACCCTAGCGGGGGGCTCCTACGAGCAGTACTTC.

As concerns this clonotype: Germline is not matched at one junction end, which may reflect a read error. CDR3 bases: TGTTCCAGCAGTTACTCGATTAGTTCGCGGGCCAAAGATACGCAGTATTTT. It codes for CSSSYSISSRAKDTQYF. The rearrangement links TRBV6-5 to TRBJ2-3; a weak D match, TRBD2 (5 bases). Germline CDR1 and CDR2: MNHEY and SVGAGI. This CDR3 has 17 residues.

This clonotype has ten or more counts. J is TRBJ2-1 and V is TRBV7-2; TRBD2 matches 9 bases. The V gene end was trimmed by 4 bases and the J gene end by 10 bases; junction bases not matched to a gene: 11. Per the germline V gene, CDR1 is SGHTA and CDR2 is FQGNSA. This CDR3 has 15 amino acids. The CDR3 coding sequence is TGTGCCAGCAGCTGGGGGACTAGCTCCCGAGGGGAGCAGTTCTTC. This gives the protein CASSWGTSSRGEQFF.

This clonotype has more than one count but fewer than ten. The chain uses TRBV7-2 and TRBJ2-7; TRBD2 agrees at 12 bases. Germline CDR1 is SGHTA and CDR2 is FQGNSA. V shed 0 bases, J shed 7 bases, and the junction held 7 bases outside the gene matches. This CDR3 has 16 residues. CDR3 in DNA: TGTGCCAGCAGCTTAGCTAGGTCTAGCGGGAGGGTTGAGCAGTACTTC. Translating gives CASSLARSSGRVEQYF.

This clonotype appeared a few times. One junction end does not reproduce the germline sequence, and a read error may be involved. The chain joins TRBV4-2 to TRBJ1-2; D remains unclear. Germline loops: CDR1 LGHNA, CDR2 YNFKEQ. The CDR3 is 13 amino acids. The CDR3 sequence is CASSQESATPFNF. CDR3 in DNA: TGTGCCAGCAGCCAAGAGTCCGCGACGCCGTTCAACTTC.

In its sample, this clonotype was seen a few times. The rearrangement uses TRBV5-1 and TRBJ2-5; D is possibly TRBD1 (5 bases). The germline V gene has CDR1 SGHRS and CDR2 YFSETQ. V lost 0 bases and J lost 7, with 10 bases in between. This CDR3 has 13 amino acids. CDR3 amino acids: CASSLEGLATQYF. The CDR3 coding sequence is TGCGCCAGCAGCTTGGAGGGGTTGGCGACCCAGTACTTC.

This clonotype was observed a handful of times. The chain couples TRBV5-1 to TRBJ1-5; 9 positions match TRBD1. Germline values: CDR1 SGHRS, CDR2 YFSETQ. This CDR3 has 15 residues. Germline trimming cut 3 bases from V and 4 bases from J; bases unmatched to any gene: 5. This CDR3 reads CASSYGTGSNQPQHF. CDR3 nucleotide sequence: TGCGCCAGCAGCTACGGGACAGGGTCTAATCAGCCCCAGCATTTT.

This clonotype was counted many times. This chain connects TRBV7-9 to TRBJ1-1; 9 nucleotides agree with TRBD1. The CDR3 is 13 amino acids. V lost 6 bases and J lost 5; bases outside the gene matches: 4. Germline V CDR1 and CDR2: SEHNR, FQNEAQ (reference sequence). The CDR3 sequence is CASSQGQGTEAFF. CDR3 sequence (DNA): TGTGCCAGCAGTCAAGGACAGGGGACTGAAGCTTTCTTT.

This clonotype turned up a few times. The genes are TRBV5-1 and TRBJ2-6; D is unclear. This CDR3 is built from 14 residues. Trimming stripped 1 base from V and 3 bases from J, with 5 bases between. Germline CDR1 is SGHRS and CDR2 is YFSETQ. In nucleotides, the CDR3 is TGCGCCAGCAGCTTGTGGAGTGGGGCCAACGTCCTGACTTTC. It translates to CASSLWSGANVLTF. Supplemented by reference TRBV5-1 and TRBJ2-6, the full variable domain reads KAGVTQTPRYLIKTRGQQVTLSCSPISGHRSVSWYQQTPGQGLQFLFEYFSETQRNKGNFPGRFSGRQFSNSRSEMNVSTLELGDSALYLCASSLWSGANVLTFGAGSRLTVL.

This chain joins TRBV11-3 and TRBJ2-1; TRBD2 matches at 8 bases. V trimming: 5 bases; J trimming: 2 bases; junction bases outside the gene matches: 11. From germline, CDR1 is SGHNT and CDR2 YENEEA. This CDR3 is 17 amino acids long. CDR3 loop: CASSTGLGGVAYNEQFF. The CDR3 DNA sequence: TGTGCCAGCAGCACGGGACTAGGGGGAGTAGCCTACAATGAGCAGTTCTTC.

This clonotype was picked up a small number of times. The chain joins TRBV5-4 to TRBJ1-3; TRBD1 matches 7 bases. The germline CDR1 and CDR2 sequences are SGHNT and YYREEE (reference sequence). V was pared by 4 bases and J by 4 bases, with 5 bases of the junction left unmatched. CDR3 length: 14 amino acids. In DNA form, the CDR3 reads TGTGCCAGCAGCCGGCAGGGGGGGGGAAACACCATATATTTT. It codes for CASSRQGGGNTIYF.

This clonotype was counted many times. The V call is TRBV6-6, the J call TRBJ2-1, with a possible D match to TRBD1 (6 bases). Trimming left V 5 bases short and J 10 bases short, with 12 bases between. CDR3 length: 12 residues. CDR1 is MNHNY, CDR2 SVGAGI, per germline (reference sequence). CDR3 sequence reads: CASSPSRGEQFF. CDR3 coding DNA: TGTGCCAGCAGTCCATCTAGGGGGGAGCAGTTCTTC.

The table lists this clonotype with a few counts. The V gene is TRBV7-2, the J gene TRBJ1-5; D not resolved. Per germline, CDR1 SGHTA and CDR2 FQGNSA. V gave up 0 bases and J gave up 1 base, with 7 bases separating them. There are 15 residues in the CDR3. For the CDR3, the DNA is TGTGCCAGCAGCTTAGCTGGGTCGAGCAATCAGCCCCAGCATTTT. Translating gives CASSLAGSSNQPQHF.

This clonotype was seen only a few times. V is TRBV12-3 or TRBV12-4 and J is TRBJ2-3, with TRBD2 as a possible D gene (5 bases). V dropped 6 bases and J dropped 1 base, with 11 bases sitting between them. The CDR3 loop spans 14 amino acids. CDR3 nucleotides: TGTGCCAGCAGCCCTTCGCGGGGCACAGATACGCAGTATTTT. Amino acid sequence: CASSPSRGTDTQYF.

There are many counts of this clonotype. V and J are TRBV4-2 and TRBJ2-3; a weak D match, TRBD2 (6 bases). The length of the CDR3 is 16 residues. The germline gives CDR1 LGHNA, CDR2 YNFKEQ. V was cut by 0 bases and J by 0 bases, with 10 bases left in between. CDR3 protein: CASSQDLASSTDTQYF. The CDR3 nucleotides read TGTGCCAGCAGCCAAGATCTAGCGTCTAGCACAGATACGCAGTATTTT.

V gene TRBV7-9 combines with J gene TRBJ2-7; 9 bases fit TRBD2. The germline V gene encodes CDR1 SEHNR and CDR2 FQNEAQ (reference sequence). V shed 0 bases and J 1 base; nucleotides not matched to a gene: 1. The CDR3 has 15 residues. The CDR3 DNA sequence: TGTGCCAGCAGCTTAGCGGGACTAGCTTCCTACGAGCAGTACTTC. It codes for CASSLAGLASYEQYF. Full variable domain (outside the CDR3, taken from reference TRBV7-9 and TRBJ2-7): DTGVSQNPRHKITKRGQNVTFRCDPISEHNRLYWYRQTLGQGPEFLTYFQNEAQLEKSRLLSDRFSAERPKGSFSTLEIQRTEQGDSAMYLCASSLAGLASYEQYFGPGTRLTVT.

With regard to this clonotype: Being one base from a much bigger clone, this may be a read error. This chain uses TRBV5-1 with TRBJ2-1, with no clear D. Germline V gene sequence: CDR1 SGHRS, CDR2 YFSETQ. CDR3 size: 13 residues. Trimming stripped 5 bases from V and 7 bases from J, with 13 bases between. The DNA for the CDR3 is TGCGCCAGCAGTCCGATGGGGTTTAATGAGCAGTTCTTC. It specifies CASSPMGFNEQFF. Filled out from reference TRBV5-1 and TRBJ2-1, the complete variable domain reads KAGVTQTPRYLIKTRGQQVTLSCSPISGHRSVSWYQQTPGQGLQFLFEYFSETQRNKGNFPGRFSGRQFSNSRSEMNVSTLELGDSALYLCASSPMGFNEQFFGPGTRLTVL.

This clonotype was counted only a few times. V is TRBV18 and J is TRBJ2-7; D may correspond to TRBD1 or TRBD2 (5 bases each). Per the germline V gene, CDR1 is KGHSH and CDR2 is LQKENI. This CDR3 region has 14 residues. V lost 3 bases and J 0 bases, leaving 9 bases between the germline ends. CDR3 protein: CASSPGVSSYEQYF. In DNA, the CDR3 is TGTGCCAGCTCACCGGGGGTGAGCTCCTACGAGCAGTACTTC.

This clonotype was seen at least ten times. Here the CDR3 DNA reads TGTGCCAGCAATGAGGGGGGATTCTATGGCTACACCTTC. Translation gives CASNEGGFYGYTF. The V gene is TRBV28, the J gene TRBJ1-2; D may be TRBD1 (6 bases). Germline V gene data show CDR1 as MDHEN and CDR2 as SYDVKM. Trimming removed 7 bases at V and 4 bases at J, with 13 bases between. The CDR3 covers 13 residues.